This T cell receptor beta chain stems from a study of shared clonotypes between healthy human individuals. Naive CD8 populations comprised CD45RO-negative cells positively selected for CCR7, excluding terminally differentiated effector memory CD45RA+ cells. A note on this clone: Its antigen is unknown.

Study findings and constraints: Large sequencing depth failed to make sorted-subset sequencing complete, rarefaction showed. Memory subsets generally showed lower estimated richness than naive subsets.

The germline V gene has CDR1 SGHDN and CDR2 FVKESK. V was trimmed by 2 bases and J by 7 bases, leaving 14 bases between them. The CDR3 contains 15 residues. DNA at roughly 0.2 ug, roughly 27,000 T cell genomes, went into sorted-subset replicate PCRs. TCRdb's table, derived via immunoSEQ multiplex PCR, lists solely in-frame clones and lacks some. The sample lists roughly 2.1 million clones, under 95% occurring once. This TCR came from a man aged 18 to 30 in good health. Some clones in this sample may be carry-over from other donors' samples. The specimen sequenced was naive CD8+ T cells from PBMCs. This chain links TRBV14 with TRBJ2-2, with D perhaps TRBD2 (5 bases). The CDR3 sequence is CASSQFNNGNGELFF. Written as DNA, the CDR3 is TGTGCCAGCAGCCAATTCAATAACGGGAACGGGGAGCTGTTTTTT.